The rows below give T cell receptor beta chains drawn from one sample of a study of cytomegalovirus exposure and HLA in healthy donors. TCRdb keeps only in-frame clones here, not all; method: immunoSEQ multiplex PCR. The data contain roughly 150,000 clones, 80% to 85% of them singletons. Sequenced: PBMCs. The receptors shown here come from a boy aged 2 to 10 in good health and CMV-seronegative. Each CDR3 is given without its conserved first and last residue. Each record gives: V gene, J gene, CDR3 protein.

TRBV6-5	TRBJ2-5	ASSYSTSGGCD
TRBV11-1	TRBJ2-5	ASSYGLAGQETQY
TRBV18	TRBJ2-3	ASSPRQGEADTQY
TRBV5-4	TRBJ2-5	ASSYRDINQY
TRBV19	TRBJ2-1	ASSPGTGFIGNEQF
TRBV10-3	TRBJ2-7	AISPQGYEQY
TRBV7-2	NA	ASSLMFGTGSPSEQY
TRBV6-6	TRBJ2-4	ASSYPQGVENIQY
TRBV2	TRBJ1-2	ASSVDRSYGYT
TRBV18	TRBJ1-2	ASSPKDMHSTNYGYT
TRBV27	TRBJ2-7	ASSLRGTSGRAYEQY
TRBV19	TRBJ2-7	ASSWGLTYEQY
TRBV15	TRBJ2-5	ATSRDREPRETQY
TRBV7-9	TRBJ1-3	ASSLGTAVRLSGNTIY
TRBV5-1	TRBJ2-1	ASSLTSGVYNEQF
TRBV10-3	TRBJ1-2	AISEDRVNYGYT
TRBV9	TRBJ2-1	ASSVAGGHYNEQF